This TCR beta chain was profiled in a study of shared clonotypes between healthy human individuals. As for the study in general: Each donor contributed plates that comprised three CD4 naive, three CD4 memory, two CD8 naive and one CD8 memory. Study observations and caveats: The study's rarefaction showed incomplete sorted-subset sequencing despite large depth.

In the naive CD8 group, cells lacked CD45RO and were positively selected for CCR7, so terminally differentiated effector memory CD45RA+ cells were left out. At deep level, the assay was performed. In the sorted-subset replicate PCRs, approximately 200 ng DNA, around 32,000 T cell genomes, was used. Sequenced by immunoSEQ multiplex PCR; TCRdb stores in-frame clones only, minus some. The sample shows hundreds of thousands of clones, about 90% of them seen only once. Turning to this clone: Its antigen is still unknown.

The sample was naive CD8+ T cells sorted from blood. The clonotype was recovered from a man aged 25 to 45 in good health.

The CDR3 loop is CASSPPTGQTYEQYF. The CDR3 DNA sequence: TGTGCCAGCAGTCCTCCCACGGGACAGACCTACGAGCAGTACTTC. The chain links TRBV7-9 to TRBJ2-7; 7 bases agree with TRBD1. This CDR3 is built from 15 residues. Per the germline V gene, CDR1 is SEHNR and CDR2 is FQNEAQ (reference sequence). With 6 bases clipped from V and 2 bases from J, the junction kept 10 bases outside the gene matches. Together with reference TRBV7-9 and TRBJ2-7, the CDR3 gives the full variable domain: DTGVSQNPRHKITKRGQNVTFRCDPISEHNRLYWYRQTLGQGPEFLTYFQNEAQLEKSRLLSDRFSAERPKGSFSTLEIQRTEQGDSAMYLCASSPPTGQTYEQYFGPGTRLTVT.